The sequence of this T cell receptor (beta chain) was determined in a study of a mutant IDH1 vaccine in newly diagnosed glioma. Whole-study context: Radiotherapy alone preceded vaccination by 4-6 weeks; alternatively, vaccination started with temozolomide cycles.

Worth noting for this clone: Its antigen is still unknown.

The data were produced by immunoSEQ multiplex PCR, yet TCRdb's version contains in-frame clones alone and is incomplete. The data hold roughly 120,000 clones, with roughly 88% observed a single time. Trimming took off 2 bases at V and 0 bases at J, with 8 bases between the two ends. The germline CDR1 and CDR2 sequences are SNHLY and FYNNEI. The CDR3 runs to 15 residues. The time point denotes: week 11, during vaccination. Topical imiquimod was applied with each vaccine dose, which held 300 ug of mutant IDH1 20-mer peptide. The clonotype comes from a woman aged 50 to 60 with glioma. The rearrangement links TRBV2 to TRBJ1-3; unclear D gene. The material was PBMCs, obtained from a glioma patient whose treatment included an IDH1 peptide vaccine. The DNA of the CDR3 is TGTGCCAGCAGTGAATGGCAGCACTCTGGAAACACCATATATTTT. It is translated as CASSEWQHSGNTIYF.